Below, one T cell receptor beta chain is given with its context. Its specificity is not known. This entry comes from a study of identical twins. Study outcomes and limitations: Findings came from cross-sectional statistics, without long-term follow-up of donors.

The germline V gene has CDR1 MGHRA and CDR2 YSYEKL. This CDR3 has 13 residues. V lost 2 bases and J lost 5, with 9 bases in between. A universal primer binding site was introduced by template switching. The final cDNA contained unique molecular identifiers. MiXCR, run by TCRdb on the 5' RACE reads, gives a single entry per CDR3 protein. Among 750,000 to 950,000 distinct CDR3 sequences listed, 10% to 15% were seen once. The sample also formed part of further work on yellow fever vaccine responses in identical twins.

This sequence originates from a woman aged 18-29 years in good health. This chain connects TRBV4-1 to TRBJ1-1; no definite D call. Sequenced input: PBMCs. CDR3 protein: CASSQFGVTEAFF. The CDR3 DNA is TGCGCCAGCAGCCAATTCGGCGTGACTGAAGCTTTCTTT.